The clone carrying this TCR beta chain was counted once. CDR1 and CDR2 (germline): GTSNPN, SVGIG (reference sequence). The CDR3 length is 14 residues. Trimming removed 4 bases at V and 1 base at J, with 12 bases between. This sample is part of a study of cytomegalovirus exposure and HLA in healthy donors. Looking at the study overall: In terms of ancestry, the Caucasian-associated cluster contained 75% to 85% of the approximately 400 genotyped donors.

60 Vbeta and 13 Jbeta primers were used in PCR. The assay was immunoSEQ multiplex PCR, and TCRdb's table has in-frame clones only and misses some. This table holds 150,000 to 200,000 clones, 70% to 90% found once. The chain has TRBV30 and TRBJ2-3; D is ambiguous. This clonotype was obtained from a woman in her late teens or twenties in good health and CMV-seronegative. Material: PBMCs. The CDR3 DNA sequence: TGTGCCTGGACCCGACGGGTGGGCACAGATACGCAGTATTTT. Encoded protein: CAWTRRVGTDTQYF.